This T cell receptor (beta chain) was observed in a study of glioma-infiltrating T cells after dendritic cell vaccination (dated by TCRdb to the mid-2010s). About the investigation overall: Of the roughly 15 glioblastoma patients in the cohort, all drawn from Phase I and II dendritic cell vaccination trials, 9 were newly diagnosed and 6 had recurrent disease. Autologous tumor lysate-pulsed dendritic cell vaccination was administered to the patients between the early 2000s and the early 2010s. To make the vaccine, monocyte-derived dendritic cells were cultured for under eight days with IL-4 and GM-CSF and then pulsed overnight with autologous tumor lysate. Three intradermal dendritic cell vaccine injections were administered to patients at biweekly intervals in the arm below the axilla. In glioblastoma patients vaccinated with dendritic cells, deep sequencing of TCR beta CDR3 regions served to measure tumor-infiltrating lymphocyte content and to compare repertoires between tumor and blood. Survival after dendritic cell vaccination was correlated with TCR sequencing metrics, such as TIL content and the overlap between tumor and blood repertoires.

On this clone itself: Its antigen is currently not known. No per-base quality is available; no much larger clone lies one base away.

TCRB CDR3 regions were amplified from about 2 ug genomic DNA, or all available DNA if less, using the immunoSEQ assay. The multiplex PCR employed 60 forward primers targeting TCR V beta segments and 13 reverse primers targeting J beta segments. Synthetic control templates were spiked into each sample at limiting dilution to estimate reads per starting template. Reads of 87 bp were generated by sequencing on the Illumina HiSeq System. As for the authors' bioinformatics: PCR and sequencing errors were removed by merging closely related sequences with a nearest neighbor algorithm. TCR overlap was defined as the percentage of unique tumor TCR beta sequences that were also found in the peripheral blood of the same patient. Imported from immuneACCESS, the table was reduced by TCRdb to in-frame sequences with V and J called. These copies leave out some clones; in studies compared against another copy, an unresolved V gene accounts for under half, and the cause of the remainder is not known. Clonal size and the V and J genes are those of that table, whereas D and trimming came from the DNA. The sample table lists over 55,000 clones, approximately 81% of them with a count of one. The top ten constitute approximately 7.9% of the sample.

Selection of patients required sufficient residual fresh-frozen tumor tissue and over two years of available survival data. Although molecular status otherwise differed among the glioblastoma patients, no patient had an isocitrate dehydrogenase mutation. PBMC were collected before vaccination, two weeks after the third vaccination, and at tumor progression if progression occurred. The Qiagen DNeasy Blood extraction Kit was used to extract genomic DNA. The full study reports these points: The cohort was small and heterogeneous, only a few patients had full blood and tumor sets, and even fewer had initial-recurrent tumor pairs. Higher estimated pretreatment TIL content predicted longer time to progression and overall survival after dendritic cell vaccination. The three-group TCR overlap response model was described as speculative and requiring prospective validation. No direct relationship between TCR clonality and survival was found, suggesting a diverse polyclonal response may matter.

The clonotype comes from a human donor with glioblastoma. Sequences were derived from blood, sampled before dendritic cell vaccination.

CDR3 sequence: CASSWGQGNEAFF. The sequence in DNA is TGCGCCAGCAGCTGGGGACAGGGAAATGAAGCTTTCTTT. The chain is made from TRBV5-1 and TRBJ1-1, with TRBD1 identical over 9 junction bases. The germline V gene gives CDR1 as SGHRS and CDR2 as YFSETQ. Including the terminal cysteine and phenylalanine, the CDR3 comprises 13 residues. Only the CDR3 portion is preserved as DNA: 39 bases, with reading frame beginning at the first base. V trim: 3 bases; J trim: 7 bases; unmatched bases: 4.